This entry lists 13 T cell receptor beta chains sequenced from one sample in a study of vaccination and CD4 T cells after COVID-19. TCRdb re-analysed the PCR reads in MiXCR, keeping a single row per CDR3 protein. Of about 18,000 distinct CDR3 sequences in the sample, roughly 64% were seen once. The material was CD4+ T cells from blood, obtained after SARS-CoV-2 vaccination. The receptors shown here come from a human donor who had recovered from COVID-19.

CDR3 amino acids: CASSFSIDRGRETQYF. For the CDR3, the DNA is TGTGCCAGCAGTTTTTCCATCGACAGGGGGAGGGAGACCCAGTACTTC. The chain employs TRBV6-8 and TRBJ2-5; TRBD1 matches 9 bases. Germline CDR1 is MNHGY and CDR2 is SAAAGT. The length of the CDR3 is 16 residues. V lost 4 bases to trimming and J lost 5 bases; unmatched junction nucleotides: 11.

This CDR3 is CASSLAGASYGYTF. Written as DNA, the CDR3 is TGTGCCAGCAGTTTAGCGGGGGCGTCCTATGGCTACACCTTC. This chain uses TRBV27 with TRBJ1-2; a possible D gene is TRBD1 (6 bases). V was pared by 2 bases and J by 4 bases, with 11 bases between. The CDR3 consists of 14 residues. Germline V gene data show CDR1 as MNHEY and CDR2 as SMNVEV (reference sequence).

There are a few counts of this clonotype. As DNA, the CDR3 is TGTGCCAGCAGTTCCGAATTCACAGGGGGCAGGGGAAACACCATATATTTT. This gives the protein CASSSEFTGGRGNTIYF. The genes are TRBV28 and TRBJ1-3, with 9 positions matching TRBD1. The CDR3 extends over 17 amino acids. Germline lookup yields CDR1 MDHEN and CDR2 SYDVKM. The junction had 11 bases not matched to a gene; V was cut back by 4 bases and J by 4 bases.

V is TRBV18 and J is TRBJ1-1, with 11 positions matching TRBD1. Germline lookup yields CDR1 KGHSH and CDR2 LQKENI. The CDR3 has 16 amino acids. Trimming removed 2 bases from V and 4 bases from J; junction bases left unmatched: 6. As DNA, the CDR3 is TGTGCCAGCTCACCATACTTTGGGACAGGGGGCACTGAAGCTTTCTTT. It translates to CASSPYFGTGGTEAFF.

The rearrangement uses TRBV5-1 and TRBJ2-5; weak D call: TRBD1 (5 bases). From germline, CDR1 is SGHRS and CDR2 YFSETQ. This CDR3 is built from 14 residues. Between the trimmed V and J ends, which lost 0 bases and 5 bases, there was a span of 11 bases. The chain's CDR3 is CASSLVPNRETQYF. The CDR3 nucleotides read TGCGCCAGCAGCTTGGTTCCCAACAGGGAGACCCAGTACTTC.

Turning to this clonotype: Mismatch with germline at one junction end may stem from a read error. The J gene is TRBJ2-2, the V gene TRBV5-4; maybe TRBD2 (6 bases). Germline CDR1 SGHNT, CDR2 YYREEE (reference sequence). This CDR3 region has 16 residues. This chain's CDR3 is CASSLLSAGNTGGLFF. DNA of the CDR3: TGTGCCAGCAGCTTGCTTTCGGCAGGGAACACCGGGGGGCTGTTTTTT.

The rearrangement uses TRBV20-1 and TRBJ1-3, with 9 positions matching TRBD1. Germline V CDR1 and CDR2: DFQATT, SNEGSKA (reference sequence). The CDR3 length is 15 residues. V lost 0 bases, J lost 1 base, and 1 base stayed unmatched. CDR3 coding DNA: TGCAGTGCTAGAGACGGGACAGGGTCTGGAAACACCATATATTTT. Translating it yields CSARDGTGSGNTIYF.

This sequence joins TRBV12-3 or TRBV12-4 and TRBJ2-7, with D hard to call. The CDR3 has 15 amino acids. The germline V and J ends were trimmed by 5 bases and 2 bases, with 16 bases remaining between them. CDR3 residues: CASSRASALAYEQYF. The DNA of the CDR3 is TGTGCCAGCAGTCGCGCATCGGCCTTGGCCTACGAGCAGTACTTC.

The chain couples TRBV5-5 to TRBJ2-1; D gene unclear. This CDR3 spans 16 amino acids. CDR1 is SGHKS and CDR2 is YYEKEE in the germline V gene (reference sequence). V was pared by 0 bases and J by 1 base, with 11 bases between. The CDR3 DNA follows: TGTGCCAGCAGCTTGGTCTACGGGTTTTCCTACAATGAGCAGTTCTTC. Protein: CASSLVYGFSYNEQFF.

The chain employs TRBV7-8 and TRBJ1-1, with D unresolved. Trimming took 0 bases from V and 0 from J, leaving 5 bases between them. Germline CDR1 is SGHVS and CDR2 is FQNEAQ. CDR3 length equals 14 residues. The CDR3 here is CASSLAELNTEAFF. As DNA, the CDR3 is TGTGCCAGCAGCTTAGCAGAACTGAACACTGAAGCTTTCTTT. The whole variable domain, remainder taken from reference TRBV7-8 and TRBJ1-1, is GAGVSQSPRYKVAKRGQDVALRCDPISGHVSLFWYQQALGQGPEFLTYFQNEAQLDKSGLPSDRFFAERPEGSVSTLKIQRTQQEDSAVYLCASSLAELNTEAFFGQGTRLTVV.

The genes are TRBV20-1 and TRBJ2-3; TRBD2 matches 9 bases. The V and J ends lost 2 bases and 4 bases, in that order; junction bases with no gene match: 4. CDR1 is DFQATT, CDR2 SNEGSKA, per germline (reference sequence). The CDR3 spans 14 residues. CDR3 in DNA: TGCAGTGCTAGATCCCAGCGGGAGGCAGATACGCAGTATTTT. Its protein is CSARSQREADTQYF.

The J gene is TRBJ1-2, the V gene TRBV7-3; D gene ambiguous. Trimming left V 4 bases short and J 4 bases short, with 16 bases between. The germline V gene encodes CDR1 SGHTA and CDR2 FQGTGA. The CDR3 runs 15 residues. CDR3 sequence (DNA): TGTGCCAGCAGCTCGATGACGGGTATGGTCTATGGCTACACCTTC. This translates into CASSSMTGMVYGYTF.

In its sample, this clonotype was seen a few times. V usage is TRBV20-1 and J usage is TRBJ1-2, with no clear D. The CDR3 has 12 residues. Germline-derived CDR1 and CDR2 are DFQATT and SNEGSKA (reference sequence). The V end was cut by 0 bases, the J end by 8 bases, with 10 bases between. CDR3 DNA: TGCAGTGCTAGAGATAACGGGGTGGGCTACACCTTC. It is translated as CSARDNGVGYTF.